This note documents a single TCR beta chain sequence. Its cognate antigen is unknown. Noted treatment: approximately 18 received Ad26.COV2.S at low or high dose, single or two shots; five or six received placebo; per-sample allocation not given. Vaccine and placebo recipients were sampled on day 63 after the first injection. Participants' vaccine, an Ad26 vector, delivered Wuhan-strain SARS-CoV-2 spike. The data were obtained in a study of Ad26.COV2.S vaccination and SARS-CoV-2 variants. Overall study context: Donor got 5x10^10 or 1x10^11 viral particles of Ad26.COV2.S. Study-wide points: Reportedly, after vaccination the spike-specific CD8+ and CD4+ T cell responses displayed substantial breadth.

Trimming pared 2 bases from V and 15 bases from J, leaving 14 bases between. This CDR3 has 12 amino acids. CDR1 is PRHDT, CDR2 FYEKMQ, per germline (reference sequence). Data came from immunoSEQ multiplex PCR; TCRdb stores just in-frame clones and leaves some out. The sample has 380,000 or so clones, around 90% seen once; the top ten hold 6.4%. The starting material was peripheral blood, obtained in a trial of Ad26.COV2.S vaccine versus placebo. The origin of this receptor is a person between 18 and 60 years old who received the Ad26.COV2.S COVID-19 vaccine or a placebo. The rearrangement joins TRBV13 to TRBJ2-1; D possibly corresponds to TRBD1 (6 bases). The CDR3 nucleotides read TGTGCCAGCAGCTTACAGGGGCCTGGGGGGTTCTTC. This translates into CASSLQGPGGFF.